This T cell receptor beta chain was profiled in a study of T cells in Graves' hyperthyroidism and ophthalmopathy. Study outcomes and limitations: Blood also contained most expanded thyroid clonotypes above 0.001.

Turning to this clonotype: What it recognizes is unknown.

Using RNA transcripts as the source, TCR beta CDR3 regions were amplified. HTBI primers were employed in a first-round RT-PCR of the TCR CDR3. TCRdb fed the multiplex PCR reads into MiXCR, producing one record per CDR3 protein. The sample shows under 350,000 distinct CDR3 sequences, over 15% of them seen only once. Patients affected by ophthalmopathy presented a Clinical Activity Score of at least 3, a NOSPECS grade of at least 4, and disease duration below 3 months. Reasons for excluding patients were uncontrolled infection, other autoimmune disease, pregnancy or lactation. From more than 9.5 ml of fresh peripheral blood, PBMCs were isolated. Trimming removed 2 bases at V and 1 base at J, with 4 bases between. CDR1 and CDR2 from the germline V gene are SGHNT and YYREEE (reference sequence). The CDR3 contains 14 residues.

V and J are TRBV5-4 and TRBJ2-6; D is undetermined. The sequencing input was blood. The sequence came from a woman aged 55-70 years with Graves' ophthalmopathy. The CDR3 DNA is TGTGCCAGCAGCTTTCTTTCTGGGGCCAACGTCCTGACTTTC. This codes for CASSFLSGANVLTF.